The 9 T cell receptor beta chains below come from one sample, sequenced in a study of blood T cell repertoires in COVID-19. Generated by immunoSEQ multiplex PCR, the TCRdb table keeps only in-frame clones and is missing some. Of about 180,000 clones in the sample, approximately 78% are singletons; the top ten hold around 11%. The sample taken for sequencing was peripheral blood. All receptors derive from a woman of 80 years or more with COVID-19, enrolled during active disease.

The V and J genes are TRBV6-6 and TRBJ2-1; D gene uncertain. V lost 7 bases and J lost 0, with 16 bases in between. The CDR3 sequence is 16 residues long. The V gene's germline CDR1 is MNHNY and CDR2 SVGAGI (reference sequence). CDR3 region: CASTLTFLSSYNEQFF. CDR3 nucleotide sequence: TGTGCCAGCACTTTGACTTTTTTGAGCTCCTACAATGAGCAGTTCTTC.

The rearrangement uses TRBV19 and TRBJ2-3, with 7 bases identical to TRBD2. J lost 3 bases, V lost 3 bases, and 9 bases had no gene match. Germline assignment: CDR1 LNHDA and CDR2 SQIVND (reference sequence). This CDR3 has 16 amino acids. The CDR3 nucleotides are TGTGCCAGTAGTATTTTTCCCCTGCGGGGGACAGATACGCAGTATTTT. Protein sequence: CASSIFPLRGTDTQYF.

The chain employs TRBV7-9 and TRBJ2-7, with 9 bases lining up with TRBD1. The length of the CDR3 is 14 residues. CDR1 and CDR2 (germline): SEHNR, FQNEAQ (reference sequence). Unmatched junction bases numbered 1, after V lost 0 bases and J lost 4 bases. CDR3 in amino acids: CASSLAGQGYEQYF. The DNA for the CDR3 is TGTGCCAGCAGCTTAGCAGGACAGGGGTACGAGCAGTACTTC. Full variable domain (missing parts from reference TRBV7-9 and TRBJ2-7): DTGVSQNPRHKITKRGQNVTFRCDPISEHNRLYWYRQTLGQGPEFLTYFQNEAQLEKSRLLSDRFSAERPKGSFSTLEIQRTEQGDSAMYLCASSLAGQGYEQYFGPGTRLTVT.

This rearrangement joins TRBV28 to TRBJ1-6, with 7 positions matching TRBD1. Germline trimming cut 6 bases from V and 5 bases from J; bases unmatched to any gene: 7. The CDR3 contains 15 residues. Germline loops: CDR1 MDHEN, CDR2 SYDVKM. The CDR3 DNA reads as TGTGCCAGCAGACCCGACAGGGTTGATAATTCACCCCTCCACTTT. This translates into CASRPDRVDNSPLHF. Full variable domain (rest looked up from reference TRBV28 and TRBJ1-6): DVKVTQSSRYLVKRTGEKVFLECVQDMDHENMFWYRQDPGLGLRLIYFSYDVKMKEKGDIPEGYSVSREKKERFSLILESASTNQTSMYLCASRPDRVDNSPLHFGNGTRLTVT.

The chain recombines TRBV12-3 or TRBV12-4 with TRBJ1-2; D gene ambiguous. Trimming left V 1 base short and J 8 bases short, with 11 bases between. There are 13 residues in the CDR3. The CDR3 sequence is CASSLVASEGYTF. Written as DNA, the CDR3 is TGTGCCAGCAGTTTAGTTGCCTCGGAGGGCTACACCTTC.

This clone has just a few counts. Distinct nucleotide sequences in the sample also encode this CDR3. This sequence joins TRBV7-9 and TRBJ2-1, with D maybe TRBD1 (5 bases). V lost 5 bases, J lost 4 bases, and 9 bases lay in between. The CDR3 is 13 residues long. Germline CDR1 SEHNR, CDR2 FQNEAQ (reference sequence). CDR3 coding DNA: TGTGCCAGCAGCCCCGACAGTTACAATGAGCAGTTCTTC. It is translated as CASSPDSYNEQFF.

This clone was seen only once. The gene calls are TRBV5-6 and TRBJ2-1; D perhaps matches TRBD2 (5 bases). V was pared by 3 bases and J by 2 bases, with 21 bases between. Germline CDR1 and CDR2: SGHDT and YYEEEE. This CDR3 is 18 amino acids long. DNA for the CDR3: TGTGCCAGCAGCTCGGATTTAGAGGGTCCGGAGACCTACAATGAGCAGTTCTTC. It is translated as CASSSDLEGPETYNEQFF.

This rearrangement joins TRBV3-1 (or the pseudogene TRBV3-2) to TRBJ2-5; 8 bases map to TRBD2. Looked up from germline, CDR1 is LGHDT and CDR2 is YNNKEL (reference sequence). V was clipped by 4 bases and J by 2 bases; unmatched bases: 6. The CDR3 contains 15 residues. The CDR3 DNA sequence: TGTGCCAGCAGCCTAGGACTAGCCATTCAAGAGACCCAGTACTTC. It is translated as CASSLGLAIQETQYF.

This chain uses TRBV10-3 with TRBJ1-6, with D tentatively TRBD1 (6 bases). This CDR3 spans 15 amino acids. Trimming pared 3 bases from V and 0 bases from J, leaving 6 bases between. Per the germline V gene, CDR1 is ENHRY and CDR2 is SYGVKD. CDR3 nucleotides: TGTGCCATCAGTGAACAGGGCTCCTATAATTCACCCCTCCACTTT. As protein: CAISEQGSYNSPLHF.